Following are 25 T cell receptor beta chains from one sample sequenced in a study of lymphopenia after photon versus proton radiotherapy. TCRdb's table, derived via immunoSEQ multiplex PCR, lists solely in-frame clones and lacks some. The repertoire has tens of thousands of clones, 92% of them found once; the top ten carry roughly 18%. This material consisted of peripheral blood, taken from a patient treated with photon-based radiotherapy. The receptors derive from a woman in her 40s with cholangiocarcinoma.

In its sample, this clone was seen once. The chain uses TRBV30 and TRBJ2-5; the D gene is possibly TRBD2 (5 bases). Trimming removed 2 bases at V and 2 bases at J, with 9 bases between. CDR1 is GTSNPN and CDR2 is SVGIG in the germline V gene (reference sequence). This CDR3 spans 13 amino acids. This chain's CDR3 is CAWSKAAQETQYF. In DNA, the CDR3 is TGTGCCTGGAGTAAAGCGGCGCAAGAGACCCAGTACTTC.

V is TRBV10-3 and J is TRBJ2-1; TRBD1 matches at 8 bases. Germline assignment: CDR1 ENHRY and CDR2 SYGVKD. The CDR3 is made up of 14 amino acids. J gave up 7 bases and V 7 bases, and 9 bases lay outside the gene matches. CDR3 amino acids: CAIKGAGGSNEQFF. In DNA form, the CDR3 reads TGTGCCATCAAAGGGGCAGGGGGCTCGAATGAGCAGTTCTTC.

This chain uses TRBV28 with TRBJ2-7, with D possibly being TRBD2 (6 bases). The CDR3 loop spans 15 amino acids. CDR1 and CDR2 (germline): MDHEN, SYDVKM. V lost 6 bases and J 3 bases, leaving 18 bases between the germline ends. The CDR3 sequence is CASSPTGLGIYEQYF. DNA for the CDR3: TGTGCCAGCAGCCCCACGGGACTGGGGATCTACGAGCAGTACTTC. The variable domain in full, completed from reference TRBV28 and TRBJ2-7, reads DVKVTQSSRYLVKRTGEKVFLECVQDMDHENMFWYRQDPGLGLRLIYFSYDVKMKEKGDIPEGYSVSREKKERFSLILESASTNQTSMYLCASSPTGLGIYEQYFGPGTRLTVT.

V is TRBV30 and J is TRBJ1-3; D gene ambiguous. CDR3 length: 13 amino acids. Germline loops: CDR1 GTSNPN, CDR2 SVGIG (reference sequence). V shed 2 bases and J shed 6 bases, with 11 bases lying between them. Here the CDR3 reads CAWSNFPINTIYF. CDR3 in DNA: TGTGCCTGGAGTAACTTTCCAATAAACACCATATATTTT.

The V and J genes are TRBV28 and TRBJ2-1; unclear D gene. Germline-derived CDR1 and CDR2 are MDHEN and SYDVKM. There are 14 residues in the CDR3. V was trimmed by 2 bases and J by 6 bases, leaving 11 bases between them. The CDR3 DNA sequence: TGTGCCAGCAGTTTACCGCAGGTTGCCAATGAGCAGTTCTTC. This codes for CASSLPQVANEQFF.

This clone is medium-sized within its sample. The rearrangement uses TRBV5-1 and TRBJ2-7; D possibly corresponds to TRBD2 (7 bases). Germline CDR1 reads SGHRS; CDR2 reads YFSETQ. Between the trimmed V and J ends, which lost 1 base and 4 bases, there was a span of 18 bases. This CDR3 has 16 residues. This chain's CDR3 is CASSLYGGRQNYEQYF. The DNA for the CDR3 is TGCGCCAGCAGCTTGTACGGGGGGCGTCAGAATTACGAGCAGTACTTC.

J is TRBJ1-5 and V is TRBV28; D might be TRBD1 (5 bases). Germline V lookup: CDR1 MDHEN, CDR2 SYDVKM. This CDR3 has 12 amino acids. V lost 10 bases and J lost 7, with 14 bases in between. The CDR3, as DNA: TGTGCCACCGCGAGGGGCAGACAGCCCCAGCATTTT. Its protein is CATARGRQPQHF.

CDR3 region: CASSPSGASGGTQYF. The CDR3, as DNA: TGTGCCAGCAGCCCGTCCGGGGCCTCGGGGGGAACCCAGTACTTC. This chain uses TRBV7-2 with TRBJ2-5; TRBD2 matches at 7 bases. This CDR3 is built from 15 residues. Trimming cost V 5 bases and J 8 bases; bases outside gene matches: 14. Germline CDR1 and CDR2: SGHTA and FQGNSA.

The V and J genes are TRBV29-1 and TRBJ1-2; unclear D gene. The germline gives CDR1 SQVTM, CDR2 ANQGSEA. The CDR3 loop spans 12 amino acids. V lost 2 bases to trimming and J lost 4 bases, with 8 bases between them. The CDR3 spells CSVESQLYGYTF. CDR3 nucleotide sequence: TGCAGCGTTGAAAGTCAGCTCTATGGCTACACCTTC.

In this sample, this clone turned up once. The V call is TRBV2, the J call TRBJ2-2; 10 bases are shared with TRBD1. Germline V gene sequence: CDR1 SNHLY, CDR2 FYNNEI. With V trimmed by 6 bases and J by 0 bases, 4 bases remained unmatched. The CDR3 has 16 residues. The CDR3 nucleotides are TGTGCCAGCAGGACAGGGGGCCCTGCGAACACCGGGGAGCTGTTTTTT. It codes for CASRTGGPANTGELFF.

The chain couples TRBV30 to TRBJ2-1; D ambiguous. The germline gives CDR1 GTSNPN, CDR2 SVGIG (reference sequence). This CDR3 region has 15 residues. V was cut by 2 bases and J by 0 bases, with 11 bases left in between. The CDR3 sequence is CAWSTYRRSYNEQFF. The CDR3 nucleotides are TGTGCCTGGAGTACGTACCGTCGCTCCTACAATGAGCAGTTCTTC.

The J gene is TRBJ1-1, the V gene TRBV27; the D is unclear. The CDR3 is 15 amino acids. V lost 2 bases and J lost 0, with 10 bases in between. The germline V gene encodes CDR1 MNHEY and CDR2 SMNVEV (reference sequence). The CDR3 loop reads CASSLAPALNTEAFF. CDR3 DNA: TGTGCCAGCAGTTTAGCTCCAGCGTTGAACACTGAAGCTTTCTTT.

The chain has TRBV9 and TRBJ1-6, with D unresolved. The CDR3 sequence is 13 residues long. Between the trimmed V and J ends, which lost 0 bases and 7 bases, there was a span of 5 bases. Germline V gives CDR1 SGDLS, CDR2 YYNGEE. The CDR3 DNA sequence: TGTGCCAGCAGCGTAGACCAAAATTCACCCCTCCACTTT. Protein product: CASSVDQNSPLHF.

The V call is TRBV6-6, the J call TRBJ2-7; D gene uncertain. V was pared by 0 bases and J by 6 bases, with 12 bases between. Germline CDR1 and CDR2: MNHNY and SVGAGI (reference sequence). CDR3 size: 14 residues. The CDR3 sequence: CASSYSLTAPEQYF. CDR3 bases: TGTGCCAGCAGTTACTCGCTCACGGCCCCCGAGCAGTACTTC.

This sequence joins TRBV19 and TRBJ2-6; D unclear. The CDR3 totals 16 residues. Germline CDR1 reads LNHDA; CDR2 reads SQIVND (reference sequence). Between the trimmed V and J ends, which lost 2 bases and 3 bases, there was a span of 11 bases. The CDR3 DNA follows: TGTGCCAGTAGTATACAGGAGCGAGGTGGGGCCAACGTCCTGACTTTC. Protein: CASSIQERGGANVLTF.

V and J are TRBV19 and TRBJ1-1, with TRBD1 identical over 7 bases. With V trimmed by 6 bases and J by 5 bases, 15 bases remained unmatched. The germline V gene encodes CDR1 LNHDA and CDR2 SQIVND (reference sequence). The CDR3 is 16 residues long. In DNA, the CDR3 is TGTGCCAGTAGAGATCCCAGGGGGGGGTCGGAGACTGAAGCTTTCTTT. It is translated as CASRDPRGGSETEAFF. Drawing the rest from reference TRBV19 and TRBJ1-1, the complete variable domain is DGGITQSPKYLFRKEGQNVTLSCEQNLNHDAMYWYRQDPGQGLRLIYYSQIVNDFQKGDIAEGYSVSREKKESFPLTVTSAQKNPTAFYLCASRDPRGGSETEAFFGQGTRLTVV.

The CDR3 region is CASSMTSQYSNQPQHF. The CDR3 DNA sequence: TGTGCCAGTAGTATGACGTCTCAGTATAGCAATCAGCCCCAGCATTTT. The V and J genes are TRBV19 and TRBJ1-5, with D unclear. Trimming shortened V by 3 bases and J by 0 bases, and 12 bases separated the two germline ends. Germline CDR1 LNHDA, CDR2 SQIVND (reference sequence). The CDR3 has 16 amino acids.

Here the CDR3 reads CAIPRDRMTNTGELFF. The CDR3, as DNA: TGTGCCATCCCCCGTGATCGAATGACGAACACCGGGGAGCTGTTTTTT. This chain links TRBV2 with TRBJ2-2; D call uncertain. The CDR3 extends over 16 amino acids. Germline CDR1 SNHLY, CDR2 FYNNEI. Trimming stripped 10 bases from V and 0 bases from J, with 18 bases between.

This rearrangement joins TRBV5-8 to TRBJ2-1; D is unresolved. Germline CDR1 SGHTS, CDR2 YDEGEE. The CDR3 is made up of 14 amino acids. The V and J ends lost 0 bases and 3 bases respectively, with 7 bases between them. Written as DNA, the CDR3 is TGTGCCAGCAGCTTGGGGTCTCGCTACAATGAGCAGTTCTTC. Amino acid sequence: CASSLGSRYNEQFF.

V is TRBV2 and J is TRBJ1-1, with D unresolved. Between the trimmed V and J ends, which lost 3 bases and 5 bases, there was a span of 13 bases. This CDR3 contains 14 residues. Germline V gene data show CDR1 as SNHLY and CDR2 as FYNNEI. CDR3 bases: TGTGCCAGCAGTGAGCCCCCACCGGGGACTGAAGCTTTCTTT. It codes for CASSEPPPGTEAFF.

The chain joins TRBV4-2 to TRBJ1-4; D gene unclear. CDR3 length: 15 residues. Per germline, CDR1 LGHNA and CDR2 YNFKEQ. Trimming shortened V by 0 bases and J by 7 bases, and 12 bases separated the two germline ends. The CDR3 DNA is TGTGCCAGCAGCCAAGATTGGGGTGATGTTGAAAAACTGTTTTTT. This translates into CASSQDWGDVEKLFF.

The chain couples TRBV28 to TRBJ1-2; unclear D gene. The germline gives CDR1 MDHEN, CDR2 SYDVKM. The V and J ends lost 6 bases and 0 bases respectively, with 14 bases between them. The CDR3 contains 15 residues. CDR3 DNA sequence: TGTGCCAGCAGCCTAGGCCCGGGAGCTAACTATGGCTACACCTTC. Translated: CASSLGPGANYGYTF.

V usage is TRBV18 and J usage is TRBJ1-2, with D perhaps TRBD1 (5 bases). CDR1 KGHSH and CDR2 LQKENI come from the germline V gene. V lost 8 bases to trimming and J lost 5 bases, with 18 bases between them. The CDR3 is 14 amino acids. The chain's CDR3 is CASRETVGTYGYTF. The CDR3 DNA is TGTGCCAGCCGAGAGACAGTCGGGACTTATGGCTACACCTTC.

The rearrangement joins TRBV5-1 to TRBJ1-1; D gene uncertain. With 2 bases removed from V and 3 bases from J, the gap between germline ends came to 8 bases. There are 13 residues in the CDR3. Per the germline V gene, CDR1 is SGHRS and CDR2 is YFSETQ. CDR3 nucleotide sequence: TGCGCCAGCAGCTTCGGGTACGACACTGAAGCTTTCTTT. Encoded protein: CASSFGYDTEAFF.

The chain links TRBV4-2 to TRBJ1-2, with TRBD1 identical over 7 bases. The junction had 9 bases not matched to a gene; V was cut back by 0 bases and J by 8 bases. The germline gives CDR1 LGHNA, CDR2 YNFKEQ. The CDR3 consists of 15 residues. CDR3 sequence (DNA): TGTGCCAGCAGCCAAGATCTAGGGACAGTTCGCGGCTACACCTTC. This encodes CASSQDLGTVRGYTF.